This record covers a single T cell receptor (beta chain). Its antigen remains unidentified. Its ends do not fully match the called genes, so a read error is possible. The method was immunoSEQ multiplex PCR; TCRdb's version includes in-frame clones alone and lacks a portion of them. The sample records about 2,000 clones, around 94% being singletons. There are 13 residues in the CDR3. The germline V gene has CDR1 MNHEY and CDR2 SVGAGI. The entry originates in a study of T cell clonotyping in hematopoietic cell transplantation. General study results and limits: No sorting was done, leaving CD4 and CD8 contributions mixed. Graft donor and pretransplant recipient Inverse Simpson Index values predicted broader posttransplant TCR diversity.

The sample in question was peripheral blood mononuclear cells, obtained 30 days after allogeneic stem cell transplant. The source of this sequence is a female patient aged 50-65 years who had an allogeneic stem cell transplant from a related donor, so the T cells may come from the graft donor. Some clones in this sample may be carry-over from other donors' samples. V and J are TRBV6-5 and TRBJ2-7; 8 positions match TRBD2. The CDR3 sequence is CASSPGPSGHHLF. Here the CDR3 DNA reads TGTGCCAGCAGTCCGGGGCCTAGCGGGCACCACCTCTTC.